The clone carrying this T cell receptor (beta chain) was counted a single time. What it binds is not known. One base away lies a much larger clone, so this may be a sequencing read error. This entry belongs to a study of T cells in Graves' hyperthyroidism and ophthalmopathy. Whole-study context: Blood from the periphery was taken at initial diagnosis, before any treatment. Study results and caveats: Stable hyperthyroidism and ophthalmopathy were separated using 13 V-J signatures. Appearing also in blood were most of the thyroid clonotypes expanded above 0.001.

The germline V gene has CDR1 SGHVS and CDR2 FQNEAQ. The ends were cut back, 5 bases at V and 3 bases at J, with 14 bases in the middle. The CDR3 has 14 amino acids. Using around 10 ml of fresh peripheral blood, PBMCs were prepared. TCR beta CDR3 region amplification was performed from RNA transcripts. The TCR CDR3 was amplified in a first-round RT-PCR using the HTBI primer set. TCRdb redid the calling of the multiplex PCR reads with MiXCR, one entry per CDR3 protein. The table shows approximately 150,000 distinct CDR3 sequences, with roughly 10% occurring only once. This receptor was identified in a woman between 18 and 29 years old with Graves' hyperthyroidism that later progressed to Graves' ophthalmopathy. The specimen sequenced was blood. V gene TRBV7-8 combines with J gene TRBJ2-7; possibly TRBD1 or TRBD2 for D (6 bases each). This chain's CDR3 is CASSPLGGFYEQYF. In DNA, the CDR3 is TGTGCCAGCAGCCCCCTCGGGGGCTTCTACGAGCAGTACTTC. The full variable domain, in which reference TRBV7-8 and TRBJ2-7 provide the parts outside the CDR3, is GAGVSQSPRYKVAKRGQDVALRCDPISGHVSLFWYQQALGQGPEFLTYFQNEAQLDKSGLPSDRFFAERPEGSVSTLKIQRTQQEDSAVYLCASSPLGGFYEQYFGPGTRLTVT.